The source of this T cell receptor beta chain is a study of PD-1 blockade in classical Hodgkin lymphoma (dated by TCRdb to 2018 to 2021). Looking at the study overall: Nivolumab dosing was 3 mg/kg intravenously every 2 weeks, continuing until either disease progression or unacceptable toxicity. A peripheral blood immune signature of response to PD-1 blockade in classical Hodgkin lymphoma was defined using TCR beta sequencing and CyTOF. Study-wide conclusions, independent of this receptor: Lower diversity was seen in patients whose nivolumab began less than 1 year after ASCT, and these patients were left out of later analyses so that immune reconstitution would not confound the results. CD4+ but not CD8+ TCR diversity rose significantly by C4D1 (p=0.0027 vs p=0.16), most apparent in complete responders (p=0.02). The study covered only a single clinical trial cohort, and the causes of the repertoire differences, possibly disease activity or prior therapy, were still not defined. Baseline diversity similar to that of newly diagnosed patients was observed in trial patients achieving complete response, whereas significantly lower diversity was observed in partial responders and progressors. Baseline TCR diversity was reported as lower in newly diagnosed patients than in healthy donors, and lower still in relapsed/refractory patients.

Trimming at the junction amounts to 6 bases on V and 7 bases on J, and the germline ends lie 18 bases apart. Counted from cysteine to phenylalanine, this CDR3 has 13 amino acids. Kept here is only the CDR3 DNA, which spans 39 bases and is read in frame from base 1. CDR1 and CDR2 are drawn from the germline V gene: SQVTM, ANQGSEA. The Qiagen DNeasy kit was used to extract genomic DNA both from unsorted PBMCs and from the negatively selected CD4+ and CD8+ fractions. TCR beta CDR3 regions were subjected to amplification by immunoSEQ multiplex PCR with primers that anneal to V and J segments. A synthetic immune receptor repertoire was used to minimize amplification bias, and any remaining bias was removed computationally after sequencing. The authors' analysis ran thus. Repertoire diversity was quantified as the Shannon entropy index using custom Python scripts. Unsorted, CD4+ and CD8+ repertoires were analyzed separately, except in combined analyses where CD4+ and CD8+ sequences were merged in silico. A clone counted as expanded when the clone's frequency after treatment rose at least 2-fold relative to C1D1, and clones undetected at baseline were given a pseudocount of 0.5. Singleton clones were defined as clones with 0 or 1 copy at C1D1, and non-singleton clones were defined as clones with 2 or more copies. Clones expanded in unsorted samples were annotated as CD4+, CD8+ or unknown by matching protein sequences in sorted samples from the same patient. Diversity changes from C1D1 to C4D1 were tested in paired samples using Wilcoxon tests. The source is immuneACCESS, and TCRdb retained only in-frame sequences with V and J called. Part of the clones is not carried over; for the studies checked, unresolved V genes explain less than half of this, and the remainder is unexplained. V and J calls and clone size are copied from that table; D and trimming were computed from the DNA. This sample is represented by some 39,000 clones; over 75% of them were singletons. The ten top clones hold roughly 35% of the sample.

Per the publication, the time point label means: cycle 4 day 1 (C4D1), after five to seven weeks of nivolumab. All trial patients had relapsed after autologous stem cell transplantation, with cohorts A, B and C differing in prior brentuximab vedotin exposure. A total of under 70 patients with relapsed/refractory classical Hodgkin lymphoma made up the trial cohort, and each patient's best overall response was complete response, partial response or progressive disease. Trial patients were treated with single-agent nivolumab in the multi-cohort phase II CheckMate 205 trial. Best overall response was determined by an independent review committee according to the 2007 International Working Group response criteria. Trial PBMCs were collected immediately before nivolumab initiation (C1D1) and during therapy at cycle 2 day 1 and cycle 4 day 1. Peripheral blood was collected in 8 mL Vacutainer Cell Preparation Tubes, from which PBMCs were isolated by centrifugation and then cryopreserved.

This clone was seen repeatedly, ten times or more. Which antigen it targets is not known. No clone much larger than this one lies a single base away; base qualities are absent. The clonotype was recovered from a human donor with classical Hodgkin lymphoma. The V and J segments used are TRBV29-1 and TRBJ1-2; TRBD1 might be the D gene, on 5 matching bases. The source material was peripheral blood mononuclear cells (PBMCs), sampled before the fourth cycle of nivolumab. The DNA sequence follows: TGCAGCGTCGGGGGACTGATGATGGGTGGCTACACCTTC. Translation gives CSVGGLMMGGYTF.